The clone carrying this T cell receptor beta chain was seen a few times. The junction departs from the called germline gene at one end, perhaps through a read error. Newly diagnosed hyperthyroidism, duration under 2 months, in patients aged 18 to 65. Amplified TCR beta CDR3 regions derived from RNA transcripts. In the first-round RT-PCR of the TCR CDR3, the HTBI primer set was used. MiXCR was run by TCRdb on the multiplex PCR reads, yielding one entry per CDR3 protein. The sample comprises some 560,000 distinct CDR3 sequences, around 15% of which are singletons, and 14% rests with the top ten. The data were obtained in a study of T cells in Graves' hyperthyroidism and ophthalmopathy. Germline V gene lookup returns CDR1 SEHNR and CDR2 FQNEAQ (reference sequence). The CDR3 covers 16 residues.

Sequenced material: blood. The chain is built from TRBV7-9 and TRBJ1-1, with D possibly being TRBD1 (5 bases). This TCR was sampled from a woman aged 40 to 50 with Graves' hyperthyroidism. CDR3 DNA sequence: TGTGCCAGCAGCTTAGGGCCAGGGAGAGTGGGTACTGAAGCTCTCTTT. Its protein is CASSLGPGRVGTEALF.